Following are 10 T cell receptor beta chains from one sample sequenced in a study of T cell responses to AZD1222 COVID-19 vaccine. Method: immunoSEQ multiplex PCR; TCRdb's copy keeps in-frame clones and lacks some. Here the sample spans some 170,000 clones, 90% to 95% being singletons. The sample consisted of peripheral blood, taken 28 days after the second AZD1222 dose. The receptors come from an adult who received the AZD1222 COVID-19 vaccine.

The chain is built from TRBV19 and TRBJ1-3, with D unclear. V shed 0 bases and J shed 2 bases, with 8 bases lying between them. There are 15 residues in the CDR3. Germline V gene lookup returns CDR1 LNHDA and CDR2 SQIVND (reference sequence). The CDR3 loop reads CASSIDRPPGNTIYF. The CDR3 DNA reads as TGTGCCAGTAGTATAGACCGCCCCCCTGGAAACACCATATATTTT.

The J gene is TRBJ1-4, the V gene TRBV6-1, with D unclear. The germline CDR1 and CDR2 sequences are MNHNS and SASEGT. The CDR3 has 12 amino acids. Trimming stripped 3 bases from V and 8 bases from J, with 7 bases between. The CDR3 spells CASSDAREKLFF. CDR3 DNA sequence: TGTGCCAGCAGTGATGCAAGGGAAAAACTGTTTTTT.

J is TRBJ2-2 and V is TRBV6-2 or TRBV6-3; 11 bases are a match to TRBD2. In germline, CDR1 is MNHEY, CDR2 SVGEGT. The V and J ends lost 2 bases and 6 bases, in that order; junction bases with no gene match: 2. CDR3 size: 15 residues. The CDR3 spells CASSYPSGRSGELFF. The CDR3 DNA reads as TGTGCCAGCAGTTACCCTAGCGGGAGGTCCGGGGAGCTGTTTTTT.

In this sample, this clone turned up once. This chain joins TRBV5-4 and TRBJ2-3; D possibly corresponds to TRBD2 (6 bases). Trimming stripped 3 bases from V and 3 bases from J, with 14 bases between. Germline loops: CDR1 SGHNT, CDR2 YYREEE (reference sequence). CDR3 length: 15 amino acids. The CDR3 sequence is CASSSATSLTDTQYF. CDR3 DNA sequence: TGTGCCAGCAGCTCGGCCACTAGCTTAACAGATACGCAGTATTTT.

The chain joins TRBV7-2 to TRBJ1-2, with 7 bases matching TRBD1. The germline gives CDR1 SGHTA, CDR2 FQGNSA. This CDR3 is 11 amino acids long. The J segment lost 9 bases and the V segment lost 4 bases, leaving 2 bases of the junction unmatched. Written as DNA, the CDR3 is TGTGCCAGCAGCTCGGACAGGAGCTACACCTTC. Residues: CASSSDRSYTF.

Here the CDR3 DNA reads TGTGCCAGCAGTGATCGCGGACATGGTATCTACGAGCAGTACTTC. This encodes CASSDRGHGIYEQYF. This chain links TRBV2 with TRBJ2-7, with a tentative D call TRBD1 (5 bases). Germline V gives CDR1 SNHLY, CDR2 FYNNEI. V lost 3 bases and J lost 3, with 15 bases in between. This CDR3 spans 15 amino acids. The whole variable domain, remainder taken from reference TRBV2 and TRBJ2-7, is EPEVTQTPSHQVTQMGQEVILRCVPISNHLYFYWYRQILGQKVEFLVSFYNNEISEKSEIFDDQFSVERPDGSNFTLKIRSTKLEDSAMYFCASSDRGHGIYEQYFGPGTRLTVT.

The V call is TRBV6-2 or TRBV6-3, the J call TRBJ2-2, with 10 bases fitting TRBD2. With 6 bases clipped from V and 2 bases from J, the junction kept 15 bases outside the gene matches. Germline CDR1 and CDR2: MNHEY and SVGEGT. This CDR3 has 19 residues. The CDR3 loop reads CASSDRLAGVGFNTGELFF. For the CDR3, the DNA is TGTGCCAGCAGCGACCGGCTAGCGGGAGTCGGTTTTAACACCGGGGAGCTGTTTTTT.

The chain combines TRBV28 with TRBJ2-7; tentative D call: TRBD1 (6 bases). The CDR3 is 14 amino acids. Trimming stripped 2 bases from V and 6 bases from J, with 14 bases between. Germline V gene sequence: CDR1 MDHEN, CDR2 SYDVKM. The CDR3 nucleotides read TGTGCCAGCAGTTTAAGGTCAGGGGCCTCCGAGCAGTACTTC. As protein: CASSLRSGASEQYF.

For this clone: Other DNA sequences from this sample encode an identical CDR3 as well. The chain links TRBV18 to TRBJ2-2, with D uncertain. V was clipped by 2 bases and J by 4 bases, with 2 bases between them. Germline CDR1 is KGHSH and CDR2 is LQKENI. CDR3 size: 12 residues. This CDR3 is CASSPSTGELFF. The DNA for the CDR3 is TGTGCCAGCTCACCATCCACCGGGGAGCTGTTTTTT.

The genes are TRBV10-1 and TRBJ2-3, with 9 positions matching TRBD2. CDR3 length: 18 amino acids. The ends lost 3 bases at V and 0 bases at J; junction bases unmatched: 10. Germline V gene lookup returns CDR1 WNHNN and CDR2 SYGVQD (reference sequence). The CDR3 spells CASSDLGLAPTSTDTQYF. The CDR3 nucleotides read TGCGCCAGCAGTGACCTCGGACTAGCGCCAACTAGCACAGATACGCAGTATTTT.